This T cell receptor (beta chain) was sequenced for a study of blood T cells in healthy people across ages (dated by TCRdb to between 2015 and 2016). Background for the entire study: In model experiments, roughly one uniquely barcoded TCR beta cDNA molecule per two T cells was captured by template switching. The study measured age-related changes in TCR beta repertoire diversity using deep sequencing normalized with unique cDNA molecular identifiers. Donors were grouped into four age groups: young (average roughly 17 years), middle-aged (under 40), aged (around 56) and long-lived (less than 85). To avoid experimental bias, donors of different ages were randomly spread across the sequencing lanes. The study analyzed two additional independent replicas of 1 million unique cDNA reads from the same blood draw for two donors, one aged 18 to 29 and one aged 80 or older. General conclusions and limits of the study: Compared with the aged group, the long-lived group had more naive CD4+ T cells, fewer expanded clones and increased TCR diversity, suggesting age selection. Conclusive comparison of naive and antigen-experienced compartments was prevented by the profiling of bulk unsorted PBMCs. Observed TCR beta diversity correlated strongly with the percentage of naive T cells measured by flow cytometry. Donor CMV infection status was unknown, potentially confounding age-related changes in expanded clonotypes. Estimates of total diversity based on one million sequenced T cells were regarded as lower bounds and as underestimates. Observed TCR beta diversity per million T cells fell roughly linearly with age, and a significant reduction was already apparent by age about 38.

Details on this clonotype: No antigen is known for it. Per-nucleotide qualities are absent, and no much larger clonotype sits a single base away.

Library preparation employed 5' RACE. Sequenced on an Illumina HiSeq 2500. A second PCR of about 7 to 12 cycles was performed with a sample-barcoded 5' primer and a J-beta primer mix. A unique molecular identifier was introduced onto each TCR beta cDNA molecule by a template-switch 5' adaptor carrying 12 random nucleotides. At least 3 million CDR3-containing paired-end reads were obtained from each sample. The Mint cDNA synthesis kit, primed by a TRBC-specific oligonucleotide, was used to synthesize first-strand cDNA from all RNA. Following uracil-DNA glycosylase treatment, all cDNA underwent a first 18-cycle PCR with the universal primers M1SS and BC2_uni_R. As for the original processing: Each sample was normalized by randomly selecting 1 million high-quality reads, each carrying a distinct molecular identifier. Reads with shared molecular identifiers were discarded instead of being binned into consensus sequences. MiTCR, with a Q25 quality threshold and the strictest error-elimination algorithm, was used for CDR3 identification, clonotype clustering and error correction. A nonparametric unseen species model with Euler transformation was used to estimate a lower bound on total TCR beta diversity. Through fastp at Q25 and MiXCR, TCRdb rebuilt clones from the public reads, retaining in-frame beta chains. Each entry is one CDR3 protein sequence, shown with its most common DNA and genes. TCRdb, not the original authors, processed these V and J calls. The sample data list roughly 720,000 distinct CDR3 sequences, and about 53% of these were observed just once. The leading ten clones occupy approximately 41% of the sample.

Donors were approximately 42 systemically healthy Caucasian individuals from Russia aged roughly 6 to 90 years. Roughly 10 milliliters of peripheral blood were collected from each donor into EDTA-treated Vacutainer tubes. Ficoll-Paque density-gradient centrifugation was used to isolate PBMCs, with at least 6 million obtained per sample. Total RNA was extracted from PBMCs with Trizol reagent, with at least 5 micrograms obtained per sample. For every donor, an aliquot of PBMCs went through flow cytometry to measure the percentages of naive CD45RAhigh/CD27high T cells. Reading from cysteine to phenylalanine, the CDR3 counts 13 amino acids. The read is trimmed to its CDR3 DNA, 39 bases read in frame from base 1. CDR1 and CDR2 were assigned from the germline V gene (reference sequence) as DFQATT and SNEGSKA. V lost 5 bases and J lost 0 bases; the stretch between them is 8 bases long.

The material sequenced was blood. This receptor was identified in an elderly man in good health. The receptor chain draws on TRBV20-1 and TRBJ2-1; TRBD2 is a weak D gene call, 6 bases matching. The DNA sequence is given as TGCAGTGCTCCCGGGAGCTCCTACAATGAGCAGTTCTTC. The encoded protein is CSAPGSSYNEQFF.